These T cell receptor beta chains were read from a single sample in a study of shared clonotypes between healthy human individuals. Here immunoSEQ multiplex PCR was the method, and the copy in TCRdb shows in-frame clones only, minus some. The sample consists of hundreds of thousands of clones, about four fifths of them appearing once. The sequencing sample was made of PBMCs. These receptors all come from a woman between 40 and 50 years old in good health. Some clones in this sample may be carry-over from other donors' samples. CDR3s include the opening cysteine and the closing phenylalanine or tryptophan. The D gene is left open where the match is weak. Not every row has a clone size; where given, it reads once, few, many or a size class.

D	size	V	J	CDR3	DNA
TRBD2	NA	TRBV11-2	TRBJ2-3	CASSLTSGEDTQYF	TGTGCCAGCAGCTTAACTAGCGGGGAAGATACGCAGTATTTT
TRBD2	NA	TRBV30	TRBJ2-5	CAWMGGFGETQYF	TGTGCCTGGATGGGAGGGTTTGGGGAGACCCAGTACTTC
NA	NA	TRBV5-4	TRBJ2-1	CASTPGGGSSYNEQFF	TGTGCCAGCACCCCGGGTGGGGGGAGCTCCTACAATGAGCAGTTCTTC
NA	NA	TRBV5-1	TRBJ2-1	CASSLVGVENNEQFF	TGCGCCAGCAGCTTGGTGGGCGTCGAGAATAATGAGCAGTTCTTC
TRBD2	NA	TRBV9	TRBJ2-1	CASSVELAGVSNEQFF	TGTGCCAGCAGCGTAGAATTAGCGGGAGTGTCCAATGAGCAGTTCTTC
TRBD2	NA	TRBV28	TRBJ2-2	CASSLWREAGELFF	TGTGCCAGCAGTTTATGGCGGGAGGCCGGGGAGCTGTTTTTT
TRBD2	NA	TRBV6-5	TRBJ2-1	CASSMGGSLLNEQFF	TGTGCCAGCAGTATGGGGGGGTCACTACTTAATGAGCAGTTCTTC
TRBD1	NA	TRBV30	TRBJ1-2	CAWSGLGQGSYGYTF	TGTGCCTGGAGTGGTCTCGGACAGGGTTCTTATGGCTACACCTTC
NA	NA	TRBV5-4	TRBJ2-2	CASSKPSGNTGELFF	TGTGCCAGCAGCAAGCCATCAGGGAACACCGGGGAGCTGTTTTTT
NA	NA	TRBV4-1	TRBJ1-1	CASSQARGQVNTEAFF	TGCGCCAGCAGCCAAGCTCGGGGGCAGGTGAACACTGAAGCTTTCTTT
NA	once	TRBV7-9	TRBJ2-7	CASSHRNLYEQYF	TGTGCCAGCAGCCACAGGAACCTCTACGAGCAGTACTTC
NA	NA	TRBV5-1	TRBJ1-2	CASSSPGIGFNYGYTF	TGCGCCAGCAGCTCCCCCGGGATAGGGTTTAACTATGGCTACACCTTC
NA	NA	TRBV7-9	TRBJ1-3	CASSSPRGTVGNTIYF	TGTGCCAGCAGCTCGCCCAGGGGAACGGTAGGAAACACCATATATTTT
NA	NA	TRBV2	TRBJ1-5	CASSGPIQPQHF	TGTGCCAGCAGTGGCCCCATTCAGCCCCAGCATTTT
NA	NA	TRBV4-1	TRBJ2-2	CASSQSTGTYPNTGELFF	TGCGCCAGCAGCCAATCGACAGGGACTTACCCAAACACCGGGGAGCTGTTTTTT
TRBD2	NA	TRBV7-2	TRBJ2-1	CASSWGRARNEQFF	TGTGCCAGCAGCTGGGGGAGGGCCCGCAATGAGCAGTTCTTC
TRBD2	NA	TRBV19	TRBJ2-5	CASSGLAGETQYF	TGTGCCAGTAGTGGACTAGCGGGAGAGACCCAGTACTTC
NA	NA	TRBV7-9	TRBJ2-1	CASSFAWNEQFF	TGTGCCAGCAGCTTTGCGTGGAATGAGCAGTTCTTC
NA	NA	TRBV2	TRBJ2-1	CASSEIRATNEQFF	TGTGCCAGCAGTGAGATCAGGGCGACCAATGAGCAGTTCTTC
NA	NA	TRBV7-9	TRBJ2-3	CASSSGGQFSTDTQYF	TGTGCCAGCAGCTCGGGGGGACAGTTTAGCACAGATACGCAGTATTTT
TRBD1	NA	TRBV7-9	TRBJ1-1	CASSLLQGAGEAFF	TGTGCCAGCAGCTTACTTCAGGGGGCCGGTGAAGCTTTCTTT
TRBD1	NA	TRBV9	TRBJ1-3	CASSLGQGIGNTIYF	TGTGCCAGCAGCCTGGGACAGGGGATTGGAAACACCATATATTTT
TRBD1	once	TRBV30	TRBJ2-5	CAWGMGQYQETQYF	TGTGCCTGGGGTATGGGACAGTACCAAGAGACCCAGTACTTC
TRBD2	NA	TRBV7-8	TRBJ2-7	CASSLSSGRAYEQYF	TGTGCCAGCAGCTTATCTAGCGGGAGGGCCTACGAGCAGTACTTC
NA	once	TRBV11-2	TRBJ2-1	CASSLGRSEVNEQFF	TGTGCCAGCAGCTTAGGTAGGAGTGAGGTAAATGAGCAGTTCTTC
NA	once	TRBV18	TRBJ1-1	CASSPGVGRGVTEAFF	TGTGCCAGCTCACCAGGGGTTGGTAGAGGGGTCACTGAAGCTTTCTTT
TRBD2	NA	TRBV7-9	TRBJ2-1	CASSSGLAGGYNEQFF	TGTGCCAGCAGCTCGGGACTAGCGGGAGGCTACAATGAGCAGTTCTTC
NA	NA	TRBV10-2	TRBJ1-2	CASSESSGFNYGYTF	TGCGCCAGCAGTGAGTCCTCAGGGTTTAACTATGGCTACACCTTC
NA	few	TRBV28	TRBJ2-2	CASSLSTGELFF	TGTGCCAGCAGTTTAAGCACCGGGGAGCTGTTTTTT
TRBD2	NA	TRBV7-9	TRBJ2-1	CASSLVRLAGGGYNEQFF	TGTGCCAGCAGCTTAGTGCGGCTAGCGGGAGGAGGCTACAATGAGCAGTTCTTC
NA	NA	TRBV15	TRBJ2-1	CATSRDSLRKFF	TGTGCCACCAGCAGAGATTCACTGAGGAAGTTCTTC
NA	NA	TRBV5-4	TRBJ1-2	CASSFLPRDYGYTF	TGTGCCAGCAGCTTTCTCCCGAGGGACTATGGCTACACCTTC
NA	NA	TRBV21-1	TRBJ2-1	CASALGRPYNEQFF	TGTGCCAGCGCCCTCGGGCGACCCTACAATGAGCAGTTCTTC
TRBD2	NA	TRBV2	TRBJ2-1	CASSELPSGRIGDEQFF	TGTGCCAGCAGTGAACTGCCTAGCGGGAGGATCGGGGATGAGCAGTTCTTC
NA	NA	TRBV11-3	TRBJ2-1	CASSLDGGLHNEQFF	TGTGCCAGCAGCTTAGACGGGGGACTTCACAATGAGCAGTTCTTC
NA	NA	TRBV7-2	TRBJ1-4	CASSPAAGLNEKLFF	TGTGCCAGCAGCCCTGCGGCAGGTTTGAATGAAAAACTGTTTTTT
NA	few	TRBV7-3	TRBJ2-2	CASSLTFGSTGELFF	TGTGCCAGCAGCTTAACGTTTGGCAGCACCGGGGAGCTGTTTTTT
TRBD1	NA	TRBV10-3	TRBJ2-3	CAISGSEYTGVGGTDTQYF	TGTGCCATCAGTGGGTCCGAATACACAGGGGTAGGCGGTACAGATACGCAGTATTTT
NA	NA	TRBV6-5	TRBJ2-7	CASSYSRTYEQYF	TGTGCCAGCAGTTACTCGCGTACCTACGAGCAGTACTTC
TRBD1	NA	TRBV4-1	TRBJ2-5	CASSQAGQVEETQYF	TGCGCCAGCAGCCAAGCGGGACAGGTTGAAGAGACCCAGTACTTC
NA	NA	TRBV2	TRBJ2-1	CASSWLRGEFF	TGTGCCAGTAGTTGGCTCCGCGGGGAGTTCTTC
TRBD1	NA	TRBV4-3	TRBJ2-2	CASSPGQGAHTGELFF	TGCGCCAGCAGCCCCGGACAGGGGGCTCACACCGGGGAGCTGTTTTTT
NA	NA	TRBV4-3	TRBJ1-1	CASSPGGRAFF	TGCGCCAGCAGCCCCGGGGGGAGAGCTTTCTTT
NA	once	TRBV16	TRBJ1-4	CASSAVGEKLFF	TGTGCCAGCAGCGCCGTTGGAGAAAAACTGTTTTTT